The TCR beta chain described here comes from a study of T cell repertoires and leukemia-associated antigens. Before use, CD3+ T cells rested overnight in serum-free medium. In TCRdb, the 5' RACE reads were re-called with MiXCR into one record per CDR3 protein. The sample contains 11,000 to 15,000 distinct CDR3 sequences, 35% to 45% of which appear only once. Notes on this clonotype: Its antigen remains unknown.

The V gene lost 1 base and the J gene lost 4 bases, with 14 bases spanning the gap. The CDR3 has 15 amino acids. Germline-derived CDR1 and CDR2 are SGHTA and FQGNSA. The source material was CD3+ T cells sorted from blood and cultured. This clonotype was sampled from a female donor in good health. This chain connects TRBV7-2 to TRBJ2-7; D gene unclear. CDR3 sequence: CASSLVAAPNYEQYF. CDR3 DNA sequence: TGTGCCAGCAGCTTAGTTGCGGCCCCGAATTACGAGCAGTACTTC.